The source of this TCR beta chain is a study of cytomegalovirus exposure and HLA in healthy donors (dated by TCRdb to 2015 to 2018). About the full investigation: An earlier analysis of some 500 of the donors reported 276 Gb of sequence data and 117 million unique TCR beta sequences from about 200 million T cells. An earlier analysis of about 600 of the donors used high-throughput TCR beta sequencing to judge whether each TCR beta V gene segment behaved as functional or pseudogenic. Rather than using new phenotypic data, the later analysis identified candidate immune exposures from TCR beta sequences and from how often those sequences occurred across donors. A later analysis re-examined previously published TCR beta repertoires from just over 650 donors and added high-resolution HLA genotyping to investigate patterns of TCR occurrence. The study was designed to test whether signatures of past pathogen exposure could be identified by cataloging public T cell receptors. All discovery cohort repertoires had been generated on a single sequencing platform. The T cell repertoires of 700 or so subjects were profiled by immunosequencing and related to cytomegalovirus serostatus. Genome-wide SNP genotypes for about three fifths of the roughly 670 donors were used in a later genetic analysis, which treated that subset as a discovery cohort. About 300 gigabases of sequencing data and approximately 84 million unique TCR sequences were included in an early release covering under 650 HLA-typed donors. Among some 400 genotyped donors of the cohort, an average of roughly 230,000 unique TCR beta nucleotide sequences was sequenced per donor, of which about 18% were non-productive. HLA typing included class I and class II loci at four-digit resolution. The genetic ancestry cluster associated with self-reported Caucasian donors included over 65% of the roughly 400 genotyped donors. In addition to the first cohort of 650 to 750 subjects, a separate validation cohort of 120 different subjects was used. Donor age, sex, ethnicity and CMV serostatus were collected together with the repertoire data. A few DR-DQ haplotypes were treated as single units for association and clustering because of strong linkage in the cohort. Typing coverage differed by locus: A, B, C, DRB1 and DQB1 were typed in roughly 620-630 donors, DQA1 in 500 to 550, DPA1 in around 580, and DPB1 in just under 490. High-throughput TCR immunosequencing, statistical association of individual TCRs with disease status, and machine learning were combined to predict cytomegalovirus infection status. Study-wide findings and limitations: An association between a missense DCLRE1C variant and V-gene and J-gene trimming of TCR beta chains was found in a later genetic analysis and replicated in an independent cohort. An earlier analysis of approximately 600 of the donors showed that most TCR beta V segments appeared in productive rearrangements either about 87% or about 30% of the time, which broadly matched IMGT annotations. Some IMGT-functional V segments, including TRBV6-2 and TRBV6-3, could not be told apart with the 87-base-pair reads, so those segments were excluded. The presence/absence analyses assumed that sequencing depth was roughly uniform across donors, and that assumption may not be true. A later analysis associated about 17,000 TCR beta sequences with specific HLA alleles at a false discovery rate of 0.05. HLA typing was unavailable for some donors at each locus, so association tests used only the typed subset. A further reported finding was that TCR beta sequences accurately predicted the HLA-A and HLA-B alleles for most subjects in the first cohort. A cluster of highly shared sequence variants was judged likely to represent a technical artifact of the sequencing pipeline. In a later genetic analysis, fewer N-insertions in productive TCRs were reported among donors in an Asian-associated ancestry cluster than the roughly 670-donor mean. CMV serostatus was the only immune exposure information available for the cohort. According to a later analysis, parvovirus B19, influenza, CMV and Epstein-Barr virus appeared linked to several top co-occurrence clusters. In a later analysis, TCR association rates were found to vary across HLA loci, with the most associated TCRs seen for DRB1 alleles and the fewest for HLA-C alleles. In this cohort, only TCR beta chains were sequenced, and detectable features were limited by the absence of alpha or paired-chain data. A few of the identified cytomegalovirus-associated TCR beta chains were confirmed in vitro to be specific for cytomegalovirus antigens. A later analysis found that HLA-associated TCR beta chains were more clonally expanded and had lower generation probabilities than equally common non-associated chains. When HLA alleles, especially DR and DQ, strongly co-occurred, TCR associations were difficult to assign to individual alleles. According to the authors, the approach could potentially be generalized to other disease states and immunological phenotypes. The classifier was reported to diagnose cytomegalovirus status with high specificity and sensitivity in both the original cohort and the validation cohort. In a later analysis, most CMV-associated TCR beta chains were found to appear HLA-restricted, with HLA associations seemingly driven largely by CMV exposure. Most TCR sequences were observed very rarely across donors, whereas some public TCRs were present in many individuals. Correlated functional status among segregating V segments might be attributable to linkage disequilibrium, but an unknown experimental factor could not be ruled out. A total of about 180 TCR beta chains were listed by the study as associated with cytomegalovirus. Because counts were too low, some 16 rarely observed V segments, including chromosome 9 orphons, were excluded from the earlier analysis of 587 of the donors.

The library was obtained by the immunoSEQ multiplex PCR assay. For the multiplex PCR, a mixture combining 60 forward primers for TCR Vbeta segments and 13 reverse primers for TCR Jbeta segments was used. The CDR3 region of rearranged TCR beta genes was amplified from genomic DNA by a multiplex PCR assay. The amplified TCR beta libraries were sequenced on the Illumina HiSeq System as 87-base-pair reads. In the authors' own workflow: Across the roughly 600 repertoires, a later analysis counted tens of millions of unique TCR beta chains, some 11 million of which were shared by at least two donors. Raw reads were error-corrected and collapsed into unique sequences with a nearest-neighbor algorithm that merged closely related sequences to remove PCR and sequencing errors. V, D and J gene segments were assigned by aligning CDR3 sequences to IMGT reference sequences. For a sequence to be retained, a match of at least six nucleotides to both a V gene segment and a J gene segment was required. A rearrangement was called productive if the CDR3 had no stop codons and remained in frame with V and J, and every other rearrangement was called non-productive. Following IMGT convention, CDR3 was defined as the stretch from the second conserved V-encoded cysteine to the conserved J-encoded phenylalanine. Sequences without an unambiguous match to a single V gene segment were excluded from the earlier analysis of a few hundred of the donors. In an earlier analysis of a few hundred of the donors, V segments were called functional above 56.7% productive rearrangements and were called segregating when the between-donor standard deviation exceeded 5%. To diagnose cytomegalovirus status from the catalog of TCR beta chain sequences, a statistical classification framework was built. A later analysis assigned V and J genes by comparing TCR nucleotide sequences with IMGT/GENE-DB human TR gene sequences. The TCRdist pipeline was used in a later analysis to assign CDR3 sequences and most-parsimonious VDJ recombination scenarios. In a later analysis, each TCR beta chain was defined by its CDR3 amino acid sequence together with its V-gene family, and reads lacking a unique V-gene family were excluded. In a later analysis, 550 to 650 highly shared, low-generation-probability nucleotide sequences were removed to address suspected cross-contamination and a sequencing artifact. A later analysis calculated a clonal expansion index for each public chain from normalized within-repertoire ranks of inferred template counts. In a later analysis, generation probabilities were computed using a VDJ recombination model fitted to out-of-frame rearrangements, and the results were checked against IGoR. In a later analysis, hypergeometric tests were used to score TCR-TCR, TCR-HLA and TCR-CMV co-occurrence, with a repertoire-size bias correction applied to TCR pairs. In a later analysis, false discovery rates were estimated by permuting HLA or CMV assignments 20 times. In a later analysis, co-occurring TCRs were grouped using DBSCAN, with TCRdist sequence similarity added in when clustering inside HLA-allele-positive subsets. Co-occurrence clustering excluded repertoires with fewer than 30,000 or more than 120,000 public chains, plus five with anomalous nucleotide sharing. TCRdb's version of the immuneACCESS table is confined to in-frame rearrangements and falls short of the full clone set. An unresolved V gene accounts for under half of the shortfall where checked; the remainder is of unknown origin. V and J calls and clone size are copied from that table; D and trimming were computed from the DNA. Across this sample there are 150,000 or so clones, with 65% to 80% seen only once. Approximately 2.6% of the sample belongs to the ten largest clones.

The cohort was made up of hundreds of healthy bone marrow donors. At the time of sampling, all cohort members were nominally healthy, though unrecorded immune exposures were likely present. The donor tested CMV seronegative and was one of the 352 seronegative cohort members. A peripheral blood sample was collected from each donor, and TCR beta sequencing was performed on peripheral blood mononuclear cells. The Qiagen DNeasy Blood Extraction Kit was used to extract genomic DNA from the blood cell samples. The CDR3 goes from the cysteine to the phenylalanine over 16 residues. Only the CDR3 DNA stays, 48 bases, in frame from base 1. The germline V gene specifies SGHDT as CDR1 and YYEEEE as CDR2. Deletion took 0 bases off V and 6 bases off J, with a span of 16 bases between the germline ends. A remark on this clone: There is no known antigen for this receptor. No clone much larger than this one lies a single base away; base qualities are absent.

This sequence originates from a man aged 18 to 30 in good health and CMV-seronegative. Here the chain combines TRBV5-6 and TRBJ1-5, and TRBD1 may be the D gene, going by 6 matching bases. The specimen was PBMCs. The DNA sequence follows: TGTGCCAGCAGCTTGGGGGGACACGGGCCTAGTCAGCCCCAGCATTTT. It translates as CASSLGGHGPSQPQHF.